A selection of T cell receptor beta chains follows, all from one sample in a study of blood T cell repertoires in COVID-19. Clones were read by immunoSEQ multiplex PCR, and TCRdb kept only the in-frame ones, dropping some. The sample carries about 160,000 clones, 86% recorded once. Sequencing input: peripheral blood. These receptors were taken from a woman between 65 and 79 years old with acute or convalescent COVID-19. Both conserved end residues are part of each CDR3. D genes are given only for firm matches. Only part of the rows carry a size: once, few, many, or a class if the clone is expanded.

J gene	clone size	V gene	D gene	CDR3 DNA	CDR3 protein
TRBJ2-7	NA	TRBV7-2	TRBD1	TGTGCCAGCAGCTTAGATTCAACCCTTAAACGACAGGGGGGAGAGCAGTACTTC	CASSLDSTLKRQGGEQYF
TRBJ2-3	NA	TRBV10-3	NA	TGTGCCGCCGTGGGGGCGGGAGATACGCAGTATTTT	CAAVGAGDTQYF
TRBJ1-1	few	TRBV5-6	TRBD1	TGTGCCAGCAGCCTTGGGACAGGGGGCCGGGACACTGAAGCTTTCTTT	CASSLGTGGRDTEAFF
TRBJ1-1	NA	TRBV5-1	TRBD1	TGCGCCAGCAGCCCGGGACAGGGGGCTTCAATGAACACTGAAGCTTTCTTT	CASSPGQGASMNTEAFF
TRBJ1-1	NA	TRBV12-3/TRBV12-4	NA	TGTGCCAGCAGTTTCAGATTGAACACTGAAGCTTTCTTT	CASSFRLNTEAFF
TRBJ2-3	NA	TRBV11-2	TRBD2	TGTGCCAGCAGCCCTGTCGGGGAGGGAGATACGCAGTATTTT	CASSPVGEGDTQYF
TRBJ1-5	NA	TRBV6-5	NA	TGTGCCAGCAGTTACCGCGGGGGCTGGGGGCCCCAGCATTTT	CASSYRGGWGPQHF
TRBJ2-7	NA	TRBV7-2	TRBD2	TGTGCCAGCAGCTTCAGCGGGGGGGGCACCTACGAGCAGTACTTC	CASSFSGGGTYEQYF
TRBJ1-4	NA	TRBV4-1	TRBD1	TGCGCCAGCAGCCGAACCGGGACAGGGGCCGAAAAACTGTTTTTT	CASSRTGTGAEKLFF
TRBJ2-1	NA	TRBV27	TRBD2	TGTGCCAGCAGCCATGGGACTAGTGGGACCTACAATGAGCAGTTCTTC	CASSHGTSGTYNEQFF
TRBJ2-7	NA	TRBV24-1	NA	TGTGCCACCAGTGATCCGACTAGTGGGGAGCAGTACTTC	CATSDPTSGEQYF
TRBJ2-5	NA	TRBV23-1	NA	TGCGCCAGCAGTCAATCGCTGAGACAGCAAGAGACCCAGTACTTC	CASSQSLRQQETQYF
TRBJ1-1	NA	TRBV6-5	NA	TGTGCCAGCAGTAGTCCGGGAGCCGGGGGCACTGAAGCTTTCTTT	CASSSPGAGGTEAFF
TRBJ1-1	once	TRBV4-3	NA	TGCGCCAGCGGGCCCTCGGGGAGCACTGAAGCTTTCTTT	CASGPSGSTEAFF
TRBJ1-6	NA	TRBV7-2	TRBD1	TGTGCCAGCAGCGAACCCTCCGGGACAGGGGGAGGGACCCTCCACTTT	CASSEPSGTGGGTLHF
TRBJ1-2	NA	TRBV4-2	NA	TGTGCCAGCAGCCAAGAACGGACAGCGAACTATGGCTACACCTTC	CASSQERTANYGYTF
TRBJ2-7	few	TRBV5-1	TRBD1	TGCGCCAGCAGCTTGGGTGGGACAGGGCCCTACGAGCAGTACTTC	CASSLGGTGPYEQYF
TRBJ1-1	NA	TRBV11-2	NA	TGTGCCAGCAGCTCCCGGGCTGGCAGGGTGAAGGATGAAGCTTTCTTT	CASSSRAGRVKDEAFF
TRBJ1-6	NA	TRBV7-9	NA	TGTGCCAGCAGCCCCCAGGGCTATAATTCACCCCTCCACTTT	CASSPQGYNSPLHF
TRBJ2-7	NA	TRBV10-3	NA	TGTGCCATCAGTGGCCAGGGCTACGAGCAGTACTTC	CAISGQGYEQYF
TRBJ2-1	NA	TRBV7-2	TRBD2	TGTGCCAGCAGCTGGGGTGGGACTAGCGGGAGTGTTGAGCAGTTCTTC	CASSWGGTSGSVEQFF
TRBJ1-1	NA	TRBV12-5	TRBD1	TGTGCTAGTGGTCGACAGGGGAACACTGAAGCTTTCTTT	CASGRQGNTEAFF
TRBJ2-1	NA	TRBV30	NA	TGTGCCTGGAGTGTACATCGGAGTATGTTCAATGAGCAGTTCTTC	CAWSVHRSMFNEQFF
TRBJ1-2	NA	TRBV28	NA	TGTGCCAGCAGAGTTTTATCCGGAGGTGGGAGTTTCAACTATGGCTACACCTTC	CASRVLSGGGSFNYGYTF
TRBJ1-3	NA	TRBV30	NA	TGTGCCTGGGTCGGGGAGGCAAGCTCTGGAAACACCATATATTTT	CAWVGEASSGNTIYF
TRBJ1-1	NA	TRBV6-5	NA	TGTGCCAGCAGGTCAGGGCAACAAGAAGCTTTCTTT	CASRSGQQEAFF
TRBJ1-2	few	TRBV28	NA	TGTGCCAGCAGTTTGGGAGGAGCGTACTATGGCTACACCTTC	CASSLGGAYYGYTF
TRBJ1-4	NA	TRBV3-1/TRBV3-2	NA	TGTGCCAGCAGGCAACCAGGTTCGACTAATGAAAAACTGTTTTTT	CASRQPGSTNEKLFF
TRBJ2-3	NA	TRBV5-5	TRBD2	TGTGCCAGCAGCCCTGGACTAGCGGGGGGATCCACAGATACGCAGTATTTT	CASSPGLAGGSTDTQYF
TRBJ1-2	NA	TRBV4-1	NA	TGCGCCAGCAGCCAAGATGCCGGTGAGGCGGGAGGATACACCTTC	CASSQDAGEAGGYTF
TRBJ2-7	NA	TRBV25-1	TRBD1	TGTGCCAGCAGTGGACGCCCCCCCCACAGGGGTGGGCAGGAAGAGCAGTACTTC	CASSGRPPHRGGQEEQYF
TRBJ2-2	NA	TRBV20-1	TRBD1	TGCAGTGCTAGTATGGGACAGAGAAACACCGGGGAGCTGTTTTTT	CSASMGQRNTGELFF
TRBJ1-6	NA	TRBV3-1/TRBV3-2	TRBD1	TGTGCCAGCAGTCCGACAGGGTTCAATTCACCCCTCCACTTT	CASSPTGFNSPLHF
TRBJ2-3	NA	TRBV5-1	NA	TGCGCCAGCAGCACATACAGCACAGATACGCAGTATTTT	CASSTYSTDTQYF
TRBJ1-1	NA	TRBV29-1	TRBD1	TGCAGCGCGGACAGGGCATTGAACACTGAAGCTTTCTTT	CSADRALNTEAFF
TRBJ2-1	NA	TRBV7-3	TRBD2	TGTGCCAGCAGCCTCTGGACTAGCGGTAAGGACAATGAGCAGTTCTTC	CASSLWTSGKDNEQFF
TRBJ2-1	NA	TRBV11-2	NA	TGTGCCAGCAGCCCAAGTGGAGGACCAAGGCTGCAGTTCTTC	CASSPSGGPRLQFF
TRBJ2-7	NA	TRBV4-3	NA	TGCGCCAGCAGCCTTCGACAGATCTACGAGCAGTACTTC	CASSLRQIYEQYF
TRBJ2-1	NA	TRBV4-3	NA	TGCGCCAGCAGCCAAGGGGGCGCAAGGTTAGGAAACGAGCAGTTCTTC	CASSQGGARLGNEQFF
TRBJ1-5	NA	TRBV7-2	TRBD1	TGTGCCAGCAGCTCGGACAGGGATCAGCCCCAGCATTTT	CASSSDRDQPQHF
TRBJ2-1	NA	TRBV6-6	NA	TGTGCCAGCAGTTACCAGGGCGATGAGCAGTTCTTC	CASSYQGDEQFF
TRBJ1-1	NA	TRBV29-1	NA	TGCAGCGTAAGTAAACAGGGAATGAACACTGAAGCTTTCTTT	CSVSKQGMNTEAFF